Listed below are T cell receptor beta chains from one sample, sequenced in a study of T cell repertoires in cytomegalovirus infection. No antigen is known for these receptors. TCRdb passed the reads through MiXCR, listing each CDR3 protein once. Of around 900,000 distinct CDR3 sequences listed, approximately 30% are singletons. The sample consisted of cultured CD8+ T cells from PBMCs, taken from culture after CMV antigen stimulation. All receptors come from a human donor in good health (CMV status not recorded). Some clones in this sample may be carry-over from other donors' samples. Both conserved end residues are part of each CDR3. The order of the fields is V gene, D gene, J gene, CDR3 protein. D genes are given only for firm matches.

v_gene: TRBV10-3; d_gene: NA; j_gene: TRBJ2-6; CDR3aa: CAISEYRPSSGANVLTF
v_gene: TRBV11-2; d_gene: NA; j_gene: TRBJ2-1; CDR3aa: CASSLQGLVNEQFF
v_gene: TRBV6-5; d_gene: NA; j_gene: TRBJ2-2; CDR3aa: CASSPSAVGGTGELFF
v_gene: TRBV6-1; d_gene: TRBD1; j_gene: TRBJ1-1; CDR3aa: CASSELGQGGLTEAFF
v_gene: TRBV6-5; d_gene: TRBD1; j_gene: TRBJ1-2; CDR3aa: CASSGTGGGYGYTF
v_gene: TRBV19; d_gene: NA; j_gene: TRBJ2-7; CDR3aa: CASSWGRVAEQYF
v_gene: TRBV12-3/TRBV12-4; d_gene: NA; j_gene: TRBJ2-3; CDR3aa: CASRNPGGIWTDTQYF
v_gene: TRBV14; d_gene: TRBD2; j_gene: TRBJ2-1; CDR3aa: CTSSPSRGGRNEQFF
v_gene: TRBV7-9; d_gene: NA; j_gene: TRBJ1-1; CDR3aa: CASSLVSGGGTEAFF
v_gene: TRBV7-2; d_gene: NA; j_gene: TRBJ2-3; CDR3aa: CASSLSGAEDTQYF
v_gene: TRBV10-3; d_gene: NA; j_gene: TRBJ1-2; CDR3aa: CAISESLDIQDGYTF
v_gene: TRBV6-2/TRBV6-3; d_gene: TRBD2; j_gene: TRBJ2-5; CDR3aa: CASSSDAGVQETQYF
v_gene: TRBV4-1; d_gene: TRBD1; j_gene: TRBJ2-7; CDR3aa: CASSHSGTGGNEQYF
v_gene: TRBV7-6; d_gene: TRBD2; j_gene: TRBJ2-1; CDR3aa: CASTAELAVSFYNEQFF
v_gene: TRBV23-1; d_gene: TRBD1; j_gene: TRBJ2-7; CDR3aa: CASSQSRGQGRTYEQYF
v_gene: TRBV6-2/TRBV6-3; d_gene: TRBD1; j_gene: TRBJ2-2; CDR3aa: CASSSLTGGETGELFF
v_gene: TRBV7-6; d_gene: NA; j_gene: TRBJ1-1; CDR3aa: CASSSAEGWTEAFF
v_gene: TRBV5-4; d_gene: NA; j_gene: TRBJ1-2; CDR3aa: CASSGRSQYGYTF
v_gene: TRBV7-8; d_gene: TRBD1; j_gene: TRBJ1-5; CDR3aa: CASSAPTGRGNQPQHF
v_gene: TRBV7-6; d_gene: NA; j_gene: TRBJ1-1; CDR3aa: CASSSTDNTEAFF
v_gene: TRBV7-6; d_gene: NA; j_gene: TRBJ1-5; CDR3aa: CASSLQGGPQHF
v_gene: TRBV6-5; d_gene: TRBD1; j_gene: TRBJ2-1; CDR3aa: CASSGGQGAYRRTYNEQFF
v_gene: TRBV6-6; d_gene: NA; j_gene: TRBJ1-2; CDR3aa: CASSYSRGGNYGYTF
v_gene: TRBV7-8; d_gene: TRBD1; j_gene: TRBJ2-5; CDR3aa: CASSLRPQLLDRVEETQYF
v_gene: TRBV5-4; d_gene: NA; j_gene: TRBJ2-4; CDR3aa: CASSHNNVQYF
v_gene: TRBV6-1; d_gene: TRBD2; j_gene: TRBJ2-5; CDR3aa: CASSEVSSGASGAQETQYF
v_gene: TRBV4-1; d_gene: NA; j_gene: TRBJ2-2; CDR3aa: CASSPATSNTGELFF
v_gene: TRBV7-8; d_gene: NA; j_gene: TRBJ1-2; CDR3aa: CASSQTGNDYTF
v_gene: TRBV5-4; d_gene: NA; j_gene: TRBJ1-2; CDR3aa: CASRNRDGYTF
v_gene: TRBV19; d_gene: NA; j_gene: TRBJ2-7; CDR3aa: CASSSGVGPYEQYF
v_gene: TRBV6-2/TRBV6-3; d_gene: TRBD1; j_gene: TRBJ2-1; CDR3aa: CASSYSIVRTGGHNEQFF
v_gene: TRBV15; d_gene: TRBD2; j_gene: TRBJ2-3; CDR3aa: CATSRDSLAGRSSTDTQYF
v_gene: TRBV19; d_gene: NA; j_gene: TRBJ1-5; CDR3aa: CASSMEKGNQPQHF
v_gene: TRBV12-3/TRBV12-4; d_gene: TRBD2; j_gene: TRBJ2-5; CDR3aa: CASSLFPPATSGGEFQETQYF